What follows are 26 T cell receptor beta chains derived from one specimen sequenced in a study of T cells in localized non-small cell lung cancer. Here immunoSEQ multiplex PCR was the method, and the copy in TCRdb shows in-frame clones only, minus some. The sample lists roughly 61,000 clones; roughly 76% were seen once. The sequencing here drew on PBMCs, taken before any cancer treatment. The receptors were gathered from a man between 40 and 70 years old with stage II lung adenocarcinoma.

The V gene is TRBV4-2, the J gene TRBJ1-2; no reliable D call. The CDR3 has 11 amino acids. CDR1 and CDR2 (germline): LGHNA, YNFKEQ. With 6 bases removed from V and 6 bases from J, the gap between germline ends came to 8 bases. In DNA, the CDR3 is TGTGCCAGCAGTCCCCGGAATGGCTACACCTTC. Amino acid sequence: CASSPRNGYTF.

J is TRBJ2-7 and V is TRBV18, with a weak D call TRBD2 (7 bases). The CDR3 is 15 residues long. V was trimmed by 4 bases and J by 2 bases, leaving 15 bases between them. Germline values: CDR1 KGHSH, CDR2 LQKENI. The CDR3, as DNA: TGTGCCAGCTCACTGGGAGGGGGTGAGACCTACGAGCAGTACTTC. Amino acid sequence: CASSLGGGETYEQYF.

This clone occurred once. The rearrangement links TRBV12-5 to TRBJ1-2; 7 nucleotides agree with TRBD1. Germline-derived CDR1 and CDR2 are LGHNT and FRNRAP. V shed 0 bases and J 2 bases; nucleotides not matched to a gene: 3. The CDR3 extends over 15 amino acids. This chain's CDR3 is CASGLVPQGNYGYTF. The CDR3 bases are TGTGCTAGTGGTTTGGTCCCACAGGGGAACTATGGCTACACCTTC.

The chain combines TRBV30 with TRBJ1-5; the D gene is possibly TRBD1 (5 bases). Germline-derived CDR1 and CDR2 are GTSNPN and SVGIG (reference sequence). The ends were cut back, 0 bases at V and 1 base at J, with 7 bases in the middle. The CDR3 length is 14 residues. CDR3: CAWSVGQSNQPQHF. CDR3 DNA sequence: TGTGCCTGGAGTGTGGGGCAGAGCAATCAGCCCCAGCATTTT.

J is TRBJ1-5 and V is TRBV15; a possible D gene is TRBD1 (5 bases). Germline V CDR1 and CDR2: LNHNV, YYDKDF (reference sequence). This CDR3 comprises 16 residues. V lost 0 bases and J lost 6, with 15 bases in between. The CDR3 is CATSRDGGRGGQPQHF. The CDR3 bases are TGTGCCACCAGCAGAGATGGGGGTAGGGGCGGTCAGCCCCAGCATTTT. Variable domain in full (rest from reference TRBV15 and TRBJ1-5): DAMVIQNPRYQVTQFGKPVTLSCSQTLNHNVMYWYQQKSSQAPKLLFHYYDKDFNNEADTPDNFQSRRPNTSFCFLDIRSPGLGDTAMYLCATSRDGGRGGQPQHFGDGTRLSIL.

V gene TRBV4-3 combines with J gene TRBJ1-1; D is possibly TRBD1 (5 bases). Trimming stripped 0 bases from V and 1 base from J, with 15 bases between. The CDR3 loop spans 17 amino acids. CDR1 is LGHNA, CDR2 YSLEER, per germline. The CDR3 region is CASSQDRAGRTNTEAFF. CDR3 DNA sequence: TGCGCCAGCAGCCAAGATAGAGCAGGGCGGACGAACACTGAAGCTTTCTTT.

The table lists this clone with many counts. The rearrangement links TRBV5-1 to TRBJ1-4; D gene unclear. Germline loops: CDR1 SGHRS, CDR2 YFSETQ. This CDR3 spans 15 amino acids. Trimming shortened V by 0 bases and J by 4 bases, and 10 bases separated the two germline ends. CDR3 region: CASSLDGLDNEKLFF. The CDR3 coding sequence is TGCGCCAGCAGCTTGGACGGGCTCGATAATGAAAAACTGTTTTTT.

This chain links TRBV5-5 with TRBJ2-7, with 10 bases that match TRBD2. The V gene end was trimmed by 2 bases and the J gene end by 2 bases; junction bases not matched to a gene: 4. Germline CDR1 and CDR2: SGHKS and YYEKEE (reference sequence). The CDR3 contains 15 residues. In nucleotides, the CDR3 is TGTGCCAGCAGCTTAGCGGGAGGGCCGACCTACGAGCAGTACTTC. Amino acids: CASSLAGGPTYEQYF.

This chain joins TRBV19 and TRBJ1-1; D is unclear. Germline CDR1 reads LNHDA; CDR2 reads SQIVND (reference sequence). V was cut by 4 bases and J by 4 bases, with 16 bases left in between. The CDR3 consists of 15 residues. This CDR3 is CASSNPTPPTTEAFF. DNA for the CDR3: TGTGCCAGTAGTAATCCGACTCCCCCTACCACTGAAGCTTTCTTT.

The rearrangement links TRBV30 to TRBJ1-5; 8 bases line up with TRBD1. Germline values: CDR1 GTSNPN, CDR2 SVGIG (reference sequence). V gave up 0 bases and J gave up 5 bases; unmatched junction bases: 6. This CDR3 spans 15 amino acids. CDR3 amino acids: CAWSVPGTGYQPQHF. DNA for the CDR3: TGTGCCTGGAGTGTACCGGGGACAGGCTATCAGCCCCAGCATTTT.

This clone was picked up a small number of times. The chain uses TRBV10-3 and TRBJ1-5; D possibly corresponds to TRBD1 (5 bases). The CDR3 runs to 15 residues. Trimming shortened V by 5 bases and J by 4 bases, and 15 bases separated the two germline ends. CDR1 and CDR2 from the germline V gene are ENHRY and SYGVKD. The CDR3 sequence: CAISFTAGRNQPQHF. The CDR3, as DNA: TGTGCCATCAGTTTTACAGCGGGGCGGAATCAGCCCCAGCATTTT.

The V and J genes are TRBV5-1 and TRBJ2-1; 8 bases are a match to TRBD2. V dropped 3 bases and J dropped 6; count of bases not matched to a gene: 11. This CDR3 is 16 amino acids long. Germline lookup yields CDR1 SGHRS and CDR2 YFSETQ. The CDR3 is CASSSSGTRGSNEQFF. Written as DNA, the CDR3 is TGCGCCAGCAGCTCCTCCGGGACTAGGGGTTCCAATGAGCAGTTCTTC.

The chain links TRBV18 to TRBJ1-2; TRBD1 agrees at 9 bases. CDR1 and CDR2 from the germline V gene are KGHSH and LQKENI. V trimming: 8 bases; J trimming: 4 bases; junction bases outside the gene matches: 8. The CDR3 is 14 amino acids. The CDR3 loop reads CASKSGTGLYGYTF. The CDR3 DNA reads as TGTGCCAGCAAATCCGGGACAGGGCTCTATGGCTACACCTTC.

The chain links TRBV7-6 to TRBJ2-3; D is uncertain. V shed 2 bases and J shed 0 bases, with 9 bases lying between them. Germline-derived CDR1 and CDR2 are SGHVS and FNYEAQ. The CDR3 covers 15 residues. The CDR3 DNA follows: TGTGCCAGCAGCTTATTTGGCGCAAGCACAGATACGCAGTATTTT. The encoded protein is CASSLFGASTDTQYF.

V and J are TRBV30 and TRBJ1-6, with no clear D. The CDR3 runs 13 residues. The germline V gene encodes CDR1 GTSNPN and CDR2 SVGIG (reference sequence). The V and J ends lost 3 bases and 10 bases respectively, with 13 bases between them. CDR3 amino acids: CAWRDGGRSPLHF. The CDR3 DNA follows: TGTGCCTGGAGGGATGGAGGGAGGTCACCCCTCCACTTT.

The rearrangement links TRBV19 to TRBJ2-2; 8 nucleotides line up with TRBD1. V shed 9 bases, J shed 3 bases, and the junction held 6 bases outside the gene matches. CDR1 is LNHDA, CDR2 SQIVND, per germline (reference sequence). This CDR3 contains 14 residues. The CDR3 bases are TGTGCCAGCAACAGGGGGGAGGACACCGGGGAGCTGTTTTTT. Its translation: CASNRGEDTGELFF.

The chain carries TRBV18 and TRBJ2-1, with D perhaps TRBD1 (5 bases). This CDR3 has 15 residues. From germline, CDR1 is KGHSH and CDR2 LQKENI. V was pared by 0 bases and J by 6 bases, with 12 bases between. The CDR3 is CASSPPAGKGNEQFF. Written as DNA, the CDR3 is TGTGCCAGCTCACCACCGGCAGGGAAGGGCAATGAGCAGTTCTTC.

V gene TRBV19 combines with J gene TRBJ1-4, with D unresolved. Germline-derived CDR1 and CDR2 are LNHDA and SQIVND (reference sequence). V was shortened by 0 bases and J by 4 bases, with 9 bases between the two germline ends. CDR3 length: 15 amino acids. The CDR3 bases are TGTGCCAGTAGTATAGATCGGGCAGGTAATGAAAAACTGTTTTTT. This translates into CASSIDRAGNEKLFF.

V and J are TRBV12-5 and TRBJ2-1; D remains unclear. This CDR3 is 11 amino acids long. The V gene's germline CDR1 is LGHNT and CDR2 FRNRAP. V lost 6 bases and J lost 10, with 10 bases in between. This CDR3 reads CASGTSIEQFF. CDR3 in DNA: TGTGCTAGTGGCACCAGTATCGAGCAGTTCTTC.

V gene TRBV7-8 combines with J gene TRBJ2-7; D call uncertain. V lost 6 bases, J lost 5 bases, and 11 bases lay in between. There are 12 residues in the CDR3. Germline V gene data show CDR1 as SGHVS and CDR2 as FQNEAQ. CDR3 loop: CASSWQENEQYF. The CDR3 DNA is TGTGCCAGCAGTTGGCAGGAAAACGAGCAGTACTTC.

V gene TRBV27 combines with J gene TRBJ2-7, with D hard to call. The V gene lost 5 bases and the J gene lost 6 bases, with 17 bases spanning the gap. This CDR3 has 14 residues. Germline values: CDR1 MNHEY, CDR2 SMNVEV (reference sequence). CDR3 residues: CASSPWQVPGEQYF. The CDR3 DNA reads TGTGCCAGCAGTCCCTGGCAGGTTCCGGGCGAGCAGTACTTC.

The chain links TRBV5-1 to TRBJ2-1; no firm D call. The germline gives CDR1 SGHRS, CDR2 YFSETQ. The CDR3 is 16 amino acids. Trimming took 5 bases from V and 0 from J, leaving 15 bases between them. CDR3 protein: CASRGSASLSYNEQFF. CDR3 nucleotide sequence: TGCGCCAGCAGGGGAAGCGCGTCCCTCTCCTACAATGAGCAGTTCTTC.

This clone was seen only once. The chain is built from TRBV29-1 and TRBJ2-3, with D perhaps matching TRBD2 (5 bases). Per germline, CDR1 SQVTM and CDR2 ANQGSEA. The CDR3 runs to 16 residues. Trimming left V 7 bases short and J 0 bases short, with 20 bases between. The CDR3: CSALPTPAVSTDTQYF. DNA of the CDR3: TGCAGCGCCCTCCCAACCCCAGCGGTTAGCACAGATACGCAGTATTTT.

J is TRBJ2-2 and V is TRBV6-5; 8 bases are shared with TRBD2. Germline values: CDR1 MNHEY, CDR2 SVGAGI. The ends lost 7 bases at V and 0 bases at J; junction bases unmatched: 4. The CDR3 extends over 15 amino acids. CDR3 protein: CASKLAGPNTGELFF. The DNA for the CDR3 is TGTGCCAGCAAATTAGCGGGACCGAACACCGGGGAGCTGTTTTTT.

The chain is built from TRBV7-2 and TRBJ1-4; D is unclear. The germline gives CDR1 SGHTA, CDR2 FQGNSA. V lost 1 base and J lost 5, with 2 bases in between. CDR3 length: 12 amino acids. The CDR3 loop reads CASSLENEKLFF. The CDR3 DNA is TGTGCCAGCAGCTTAGAGAATGAAAAACTGTTTTTT.

This clone was observed many times. The gene calls are TRBV5-1 and TRBJ2-7; 11 bases line up with TRBD2. Germline CDR1 and CDR2: SGHRS and YFSETQ. V lost 3 bases to trimming and J lost 5 bases; unmatched junction nucleotides: 4. This CDR3 comprises 14 residues. CDR3 bases: TGCGCCAGCAGCTCGACTAGCGGGAATGACGAGCAGTACTTC. Translated: CASSSTSGNDEQYF.